This T cell receptor (beta chain) comes out of a study of blood T cell repertoires in COVID-19. Study-level background: Both acute and convalescent COVID-19 samples were obtained from the United States, Italy and Spain. Sample material is recorded as cDNA or gDNA derived from T cells, B-cell-depleted T cells, or PBMCs.

In germline, CDR1 is SGHDN, CDR2 FVKESK. Deletions cut 7 bases from V and 7 bases from J, with 16 bases between. CDR3 size: 13 residues. In the authors' methods: Cell counts per sample came from amplifying reference gene primers. Profiling relied on immunoSEQ multiplex PCR, and the TCRdb table lists in-frame clones only, not all of them. V and J calls and clone size come straight from that table; D and trimming were deduced from the DNA. The sample comprises more than 110,000 clones, around 78% of which are singletons, and 3.5% to 5.5% rests with the top ten. This chain connects TRBV14 to TRBJ1-1; TRBD1 might be the D (6 bases). Sequenced input: peripheral blood. The receptor comes from a woman aged 80 or over with active or convalescent COVID-19. This CDR3 reads CASTVQGWSEAFF. In DNA, the CDR3 is TGTGCCAGCACCGTTCAGGGGTGGAGTGAAGCTTTCTTT. The whole variable domain, remainder taken from reference TRBV14 and TRBJ1-1, is EAGVTQFPSHSVIEKGQTVTLRCDPISGHDNLYWYRRVMGKEIKFLLHFVKESKQDESGMPNNRFLAERTGGTYSTLKVQPAELEDSGVYFCASTVQGWSEAFFGQGTRLTVV.